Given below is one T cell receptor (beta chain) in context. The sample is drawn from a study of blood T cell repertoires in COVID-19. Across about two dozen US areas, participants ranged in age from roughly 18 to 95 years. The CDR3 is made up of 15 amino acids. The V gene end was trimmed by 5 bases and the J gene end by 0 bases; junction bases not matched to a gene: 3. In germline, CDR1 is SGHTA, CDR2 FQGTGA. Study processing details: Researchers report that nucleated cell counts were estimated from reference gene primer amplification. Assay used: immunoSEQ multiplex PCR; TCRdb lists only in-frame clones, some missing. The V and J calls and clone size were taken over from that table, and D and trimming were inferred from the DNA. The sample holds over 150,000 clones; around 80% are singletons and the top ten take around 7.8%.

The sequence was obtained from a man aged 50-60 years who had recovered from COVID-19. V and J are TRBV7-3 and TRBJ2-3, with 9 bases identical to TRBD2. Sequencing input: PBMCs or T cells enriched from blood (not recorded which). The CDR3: CASSVSGGSTDTQYF. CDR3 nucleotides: TGTGCCAGCAGCGTTAGCGGGGGTAGCACAGATACGCAGTATTTT.